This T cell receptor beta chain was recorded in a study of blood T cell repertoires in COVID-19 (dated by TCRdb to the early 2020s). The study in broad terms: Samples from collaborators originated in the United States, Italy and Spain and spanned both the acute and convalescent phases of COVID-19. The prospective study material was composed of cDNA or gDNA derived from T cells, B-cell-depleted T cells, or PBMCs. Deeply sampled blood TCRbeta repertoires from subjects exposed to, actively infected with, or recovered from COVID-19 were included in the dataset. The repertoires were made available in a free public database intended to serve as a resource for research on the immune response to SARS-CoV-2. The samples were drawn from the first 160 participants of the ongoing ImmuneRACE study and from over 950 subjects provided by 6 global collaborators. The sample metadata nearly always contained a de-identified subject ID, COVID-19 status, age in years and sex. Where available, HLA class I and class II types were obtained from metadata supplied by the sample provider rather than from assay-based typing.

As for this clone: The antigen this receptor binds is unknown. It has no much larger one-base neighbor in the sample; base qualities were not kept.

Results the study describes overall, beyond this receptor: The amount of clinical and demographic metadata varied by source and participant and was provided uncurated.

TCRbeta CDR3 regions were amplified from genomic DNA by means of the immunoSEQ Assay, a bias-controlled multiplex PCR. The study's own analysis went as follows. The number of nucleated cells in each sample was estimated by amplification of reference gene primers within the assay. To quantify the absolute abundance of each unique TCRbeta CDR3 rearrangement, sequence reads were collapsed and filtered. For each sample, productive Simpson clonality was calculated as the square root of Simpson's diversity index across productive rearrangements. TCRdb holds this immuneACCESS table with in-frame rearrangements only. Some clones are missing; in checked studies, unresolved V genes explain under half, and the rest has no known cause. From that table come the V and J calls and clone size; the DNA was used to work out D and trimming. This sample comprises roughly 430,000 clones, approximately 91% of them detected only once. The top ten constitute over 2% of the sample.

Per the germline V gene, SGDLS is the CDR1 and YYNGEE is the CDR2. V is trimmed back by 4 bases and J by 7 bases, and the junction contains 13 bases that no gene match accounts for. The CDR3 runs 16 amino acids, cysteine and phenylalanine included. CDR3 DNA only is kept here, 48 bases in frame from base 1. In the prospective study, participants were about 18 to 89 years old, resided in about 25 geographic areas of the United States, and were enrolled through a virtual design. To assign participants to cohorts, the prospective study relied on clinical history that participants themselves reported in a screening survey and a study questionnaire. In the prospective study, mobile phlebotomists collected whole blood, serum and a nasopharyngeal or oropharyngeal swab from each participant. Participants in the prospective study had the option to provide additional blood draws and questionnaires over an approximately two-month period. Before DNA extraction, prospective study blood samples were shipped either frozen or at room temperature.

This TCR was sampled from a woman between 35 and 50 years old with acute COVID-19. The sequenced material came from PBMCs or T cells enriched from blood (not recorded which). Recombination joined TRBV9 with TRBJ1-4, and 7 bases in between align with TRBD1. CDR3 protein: CASSTSVDQGGEKLFF. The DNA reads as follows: TGTGCCAGCAGCACAAGCGTGGACCAGGGGGGTGAAAAACTGTTTTTT.